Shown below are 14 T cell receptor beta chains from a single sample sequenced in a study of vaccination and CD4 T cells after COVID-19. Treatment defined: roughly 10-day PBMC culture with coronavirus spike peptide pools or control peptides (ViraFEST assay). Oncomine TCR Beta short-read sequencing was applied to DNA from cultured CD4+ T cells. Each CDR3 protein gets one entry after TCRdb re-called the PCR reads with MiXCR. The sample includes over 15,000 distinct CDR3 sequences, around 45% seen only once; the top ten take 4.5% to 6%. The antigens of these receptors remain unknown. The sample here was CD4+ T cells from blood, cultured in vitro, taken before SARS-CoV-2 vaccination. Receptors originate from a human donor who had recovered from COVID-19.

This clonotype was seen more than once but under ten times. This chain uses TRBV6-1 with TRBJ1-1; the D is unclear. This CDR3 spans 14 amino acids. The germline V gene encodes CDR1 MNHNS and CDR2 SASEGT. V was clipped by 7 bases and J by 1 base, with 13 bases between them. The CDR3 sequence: CASTNPAQNTEAFF. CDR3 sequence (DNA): TGTGCCAGCACCAACCCTGCACAGAACACTGAAGCTTTCTTT.

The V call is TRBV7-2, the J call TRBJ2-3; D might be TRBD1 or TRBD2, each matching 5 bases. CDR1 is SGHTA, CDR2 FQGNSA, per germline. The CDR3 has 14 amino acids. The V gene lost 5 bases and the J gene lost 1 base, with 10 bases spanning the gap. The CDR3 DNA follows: TGTGCCAGCAGCGGGACGGTCGGCACAGATACGCAGTATTTT. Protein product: CASSGTVGTDTQYF.

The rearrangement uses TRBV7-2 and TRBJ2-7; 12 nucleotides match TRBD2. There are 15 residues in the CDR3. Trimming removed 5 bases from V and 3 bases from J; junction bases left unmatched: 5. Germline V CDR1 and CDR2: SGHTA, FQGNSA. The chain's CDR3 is CASSGGLAGIYEQYF. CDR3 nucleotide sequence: TGTGCCAGCAGCGGCGGACTAGCGGGGATCTACGAGCAGTACTTC. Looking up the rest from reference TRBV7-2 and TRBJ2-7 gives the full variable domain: GAGVSQSPSNKVTEKGKDVELRCDPISGHTALYWYRQSLGQGLEFLIYFQGNSAPDKSGLPSDRFSAERTGGSVSTLTIQRTQQEDSAVYLCASSGGLAGIYEQYFGPGTRLTVT.

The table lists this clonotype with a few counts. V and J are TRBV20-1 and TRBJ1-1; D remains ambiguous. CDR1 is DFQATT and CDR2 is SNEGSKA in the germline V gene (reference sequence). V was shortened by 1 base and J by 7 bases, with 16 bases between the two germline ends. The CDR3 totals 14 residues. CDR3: CSARGASQNSEAFF. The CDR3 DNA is TGCAGTGCTAGAGGGGCCTCCCAAAATAGTGAAGCTTTCTTT.

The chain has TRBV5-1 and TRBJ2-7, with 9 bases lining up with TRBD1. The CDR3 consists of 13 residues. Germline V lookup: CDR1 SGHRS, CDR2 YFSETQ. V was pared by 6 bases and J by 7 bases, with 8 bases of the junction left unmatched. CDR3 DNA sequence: TGCGCCAGCACGGGACAGGGTAGTGTAGAGCAGTACTTC. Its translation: CASTGQGSVEQYF. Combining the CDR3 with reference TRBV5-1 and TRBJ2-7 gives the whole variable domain KAGVTQTPRYLIKTRGQQVTLSCSPISGHRSVSWYQQTPGQGLQFLFEYFSETQRNKGNFPGRFSGRQFSNSRSEMNVSTLELGDSALYLCASTGQGSVEQYFGPGTRLTVT.

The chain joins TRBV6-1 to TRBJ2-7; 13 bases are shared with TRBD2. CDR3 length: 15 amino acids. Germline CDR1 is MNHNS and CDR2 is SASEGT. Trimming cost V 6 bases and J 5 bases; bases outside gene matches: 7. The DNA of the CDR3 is TGTGCCAGCAGCCGAACTAGCGGGGGGGATAACGAGCAGTACTTC. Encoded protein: CASSRTSGGDNEQYF.

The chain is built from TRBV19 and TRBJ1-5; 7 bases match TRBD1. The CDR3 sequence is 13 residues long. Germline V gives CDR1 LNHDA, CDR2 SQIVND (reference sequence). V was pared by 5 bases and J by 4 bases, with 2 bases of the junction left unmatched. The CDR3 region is CASSVQGNQPQHF. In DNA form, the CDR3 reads TGTGCCAGTAGTGTACAGGGGAATCAGCCCCAGCATTTT. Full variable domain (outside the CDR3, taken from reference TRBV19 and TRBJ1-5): DGGITQSPKYLFRKEGQNVTLSCEQNLNHDAMYWYRQDPGQGLRLIYYSQIVNDFQKGDIAEGYSVSREKKESFPLTVTSAQKNPTAFYLCASSVQGNQPQHFGDGTRLSIL.

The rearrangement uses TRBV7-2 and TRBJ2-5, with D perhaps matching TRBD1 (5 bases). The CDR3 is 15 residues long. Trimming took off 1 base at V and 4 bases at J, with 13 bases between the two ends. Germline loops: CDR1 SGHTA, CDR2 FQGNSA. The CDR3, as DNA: TGTGCCAGCAGCTTAGGGGGCGCGTTTGGAGAGACCCAGTACTTC. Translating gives CASSLGGAFGETQYF.

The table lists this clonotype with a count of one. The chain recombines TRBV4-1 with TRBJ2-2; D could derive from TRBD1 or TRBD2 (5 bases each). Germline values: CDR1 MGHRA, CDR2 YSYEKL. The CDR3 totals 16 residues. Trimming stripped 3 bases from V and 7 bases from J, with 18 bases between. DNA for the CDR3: TGCGCCAGCAGCCAGATTTACCCAGGGAGAGGCGGGGAGCTGTTTTTT. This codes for CASSQIYPGRGGELFF.

CDR3 protein: CASSLDTGGNQPQHF. Written as DNA, the CDR3 is TGTGCCAGCAGCTTAGACACAGGGGGCAATCAGCCCCAGCATTTT. V is TRBV11-2 and J is TRBJ1-5, with TRBD1 matching 7 bases. J gave up 2 bases and V 0 bases, and 1 base lay outside the gene matches. The CDR3 is 15 amino acids. Germline loops: CDR1 SGHAT, CDR2 FQNNGV.

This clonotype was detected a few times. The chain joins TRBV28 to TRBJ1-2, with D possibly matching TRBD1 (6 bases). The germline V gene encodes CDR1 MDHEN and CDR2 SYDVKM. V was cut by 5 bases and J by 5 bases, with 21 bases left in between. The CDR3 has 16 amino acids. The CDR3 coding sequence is TGTGCCAGCAGTCTGGGGACACTCTCTCCACGTTATGGCTACACCTTC. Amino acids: CASSLGTLSPRYGYTF.

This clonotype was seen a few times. The chain's CDR3 is CASGRNTEGEQFF. CDR3 bases: TGTGCCAGCGGCCGTAATACAGAGGGGGAGCAGTTCTTC. V and J are TRBV7-3 and TRBJ2-1; D assignment may be TRBD1 or TRBD2 (5 bases each). Trimming removed 8 bases from V and 10 bases from J, with 18 bases in between. The length of the CDR3 is 13 residues. In germline, CDR1 is SGHTA, CDR2 FQGTGA.

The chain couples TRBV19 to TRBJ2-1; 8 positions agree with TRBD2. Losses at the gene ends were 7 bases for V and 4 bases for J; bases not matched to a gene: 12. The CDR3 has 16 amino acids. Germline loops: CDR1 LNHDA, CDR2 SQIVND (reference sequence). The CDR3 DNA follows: TGTGCCAGTACCCCCTACGGGGGGGATGGGTACAATGAGCAGTTCTTC. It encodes CASTPYGGDGYNEQFF.

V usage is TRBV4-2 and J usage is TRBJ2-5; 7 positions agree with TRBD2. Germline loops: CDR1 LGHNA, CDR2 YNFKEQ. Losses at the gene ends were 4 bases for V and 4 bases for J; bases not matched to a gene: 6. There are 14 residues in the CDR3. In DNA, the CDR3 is TGTGCCAGCAGCCTCGACTGGGAGGGAGAGACCCAGTACTTC. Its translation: CASSLDWEGETQYF.